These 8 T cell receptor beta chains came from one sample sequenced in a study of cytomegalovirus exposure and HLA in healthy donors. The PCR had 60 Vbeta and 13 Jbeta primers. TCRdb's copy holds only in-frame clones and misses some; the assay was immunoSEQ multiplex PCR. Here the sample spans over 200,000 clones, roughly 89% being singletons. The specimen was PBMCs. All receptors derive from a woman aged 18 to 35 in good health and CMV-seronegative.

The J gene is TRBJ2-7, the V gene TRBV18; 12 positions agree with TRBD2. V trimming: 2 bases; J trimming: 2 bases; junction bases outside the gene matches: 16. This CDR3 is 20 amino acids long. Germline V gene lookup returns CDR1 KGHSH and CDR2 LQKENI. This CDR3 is CASSPLGWTSGTMSTYEQYF. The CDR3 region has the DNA TGTGCCAGCTCACCATTAGGGTGGACTAGCGGGACTATGTCCACCTACGAGCAGTACTTC.

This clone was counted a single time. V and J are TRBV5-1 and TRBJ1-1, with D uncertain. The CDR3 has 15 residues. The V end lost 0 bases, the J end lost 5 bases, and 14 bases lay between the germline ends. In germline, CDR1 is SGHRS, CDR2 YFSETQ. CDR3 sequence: CASSLVLGPTTEAFF. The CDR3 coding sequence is TGCGCCAGCAGCTTGGTACTAGGGCCGACGACTGAAGCTTTCTTT.

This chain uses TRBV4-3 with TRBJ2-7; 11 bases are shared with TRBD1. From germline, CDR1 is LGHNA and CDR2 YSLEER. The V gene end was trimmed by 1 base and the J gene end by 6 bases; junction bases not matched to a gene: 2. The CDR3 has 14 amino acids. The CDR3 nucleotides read TGCGCCAGCAGCCAAGCGGACAGGGGGCTCGAGCAGTACTTC. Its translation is CASSQADRGLEQYF.

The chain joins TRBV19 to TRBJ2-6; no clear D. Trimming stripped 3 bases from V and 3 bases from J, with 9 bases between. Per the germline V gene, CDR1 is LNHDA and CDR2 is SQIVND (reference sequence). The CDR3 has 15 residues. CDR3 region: CASSMGESGANVLTF. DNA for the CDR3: TGTGCCAGTAGTATGGGCGAGAGTGGGGCCAACGTCCTGACTTTC.

The CDR3: CASSYGGRENTEAFF. The CDR3 DNA is TGTGCCAGCAGCTACGGGGGGCGAGAGAACACTGAAGCTTTCTTT. This sequence joins TRBV5-6 and TRBJ1-1; the D gene is possibly TRBD1 (6 bases). This CDR3 has 15 residues. V was pared by 3 bases and J by 1 base, with 13 bases between. In germline, CDR1 is SGHDT, CDR2 YYEEEE.

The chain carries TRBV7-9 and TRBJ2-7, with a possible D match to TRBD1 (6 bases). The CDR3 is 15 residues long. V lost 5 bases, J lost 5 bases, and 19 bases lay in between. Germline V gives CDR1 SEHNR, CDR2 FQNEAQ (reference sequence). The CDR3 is CASSQNLGASDEQYF. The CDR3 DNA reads TGTGCCAGCAGCCAGAATCTGGGGGCGAGCGACGAGCAGTACTTC.

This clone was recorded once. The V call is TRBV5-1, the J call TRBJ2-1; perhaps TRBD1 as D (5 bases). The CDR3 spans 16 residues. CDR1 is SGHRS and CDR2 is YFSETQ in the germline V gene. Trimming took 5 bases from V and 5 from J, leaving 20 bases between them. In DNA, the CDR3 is TGCGCCAGCAGTCCCATCCAGGGTGCAATCAACAATGAGCAGTTCTTC. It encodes CASSPIQGAINNEQFF.

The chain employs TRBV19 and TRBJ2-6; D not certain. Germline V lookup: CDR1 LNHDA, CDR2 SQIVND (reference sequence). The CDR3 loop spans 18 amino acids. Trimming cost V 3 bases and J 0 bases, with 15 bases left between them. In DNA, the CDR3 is TGTGCCAGTAGTATTAGCCGGTCCGTTAGCTCTGGGGCCAACGTCCTGACTTTC. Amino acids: CASSISRSVSSGANVLTF.